These 2 T cell receptor beta chains were sequenced from one sample in a study of blood T cells in healthy people across ages. A J-beta primer mix and a sample-barcoded 5' primer were used in a second PCR of about 7 to 12 cycles. Each CDR3 protein is one row after TCRdb ran MiXCR on the 5' RACE reads. The sample holds about 1.6 million distinct CDR3 sequences; roughly a third are singletons and the top ten take around 11%. Sequencing was done on a sample of blood. The receptors here all came from a woman aged 30 to 39 in good health.

This clonotype has only a few counts. The chain carries TRBV27 and TRBJ1-2; 8 bases are shared with TRBD1. The CDR3 is made up of 16 amino acids. J gave up 2 bases and V 2 bases, and 7 bases lay outside the gene matches. Germline values: CDR1 MNHEY, CDR2 SMNVEV (reference sequence). The CDR3 spells CASSLRQGRGNYGYTF. The CDR3 region has the DNA TGTGCCAGCAGTTTACGACAGGGGCGGGGGAACTATGGCTACACCTTC.

This chain uses TRBV5-1 with TRBJ2-7, with TRBD1 identical over 7 bases. Germline V gene sequence: CDR1 SGHRS, CDR2 YFSETQ. With V trimmed by 0 bases and J by 2 bases, 11 bases remained unmatched. The CDR3 contains 17 residues. CDR3 coding DNA: TGCGCCAGCAGCTTGGACAGGGGTGGACGGAAACCCTACGAGCAGTACTTC. It encodes CASSLDRGGRKPYEQYF.